Listed here is a single T cell receptor beta chain. Its antigen is as yet unknown. PCR amplification relied on 60 Vbeta primers (plus 13 Jbeta primers). Assay: immunoSEQ multiplex PCR; the TCRdb copy retains only in-frame clones and omits some. The table has 80,000 to 100,000 clones, around 73% seen once. The CDR3 has 14 amino acids. V lost 2 bases and J 6 bases, leaving 14 bases between the germline ends. CDR1 and CDR2 from the germline V gene are SGHTA and FQGNSA. The sample belongs to a study of cytomegalovirus exposure and HLA in healthy donors. Whole-study findings and limits: Immune exposure information available was restricted to CMV serostatus.

The sample comprised PBMCs. The source is a man between 40 and 49 years old in good health and CMV-seronegative. The rearrangement links TRBV7-2 to TRBJ2-7; D may be TRBD2 (5 bases). The CDR3, as DNA: TGTGCCAGCAGCTTATCCCGGGGTACGAGCGAGCAGTACTTC. Protein sequence: CASSLSRGTSEQYF. The entire variable domain, with the rest obtained from reference TRBV7-2 and TRBJ2-7, is as follows: GAGVSQSPSNKVTEKGKDVELRCDPISGHTALYWYRQSLGQGLEFLIYFQGNSAPDKSGLPSDRFSAERTGGSVSTLTIQRTQQEDSAVYLCASSLSRGTSEQYFGPGTRLTVT.